This T cell receptor beta chain comes out of a study of vaccination and CD4 T cells after COVID-19. Study details: Samples after vaccination came a median approximately 2.5 months past dose two, ranging 14 to 241. The stimulus for the cells was overlapping spike peptides derived from SARS-CoV-2, HCoV-NL63, HCoV-OC43 and HCoV-229E.

With regard to this clonotype: The antigen is not known.

Sequencing of the DNA from cultured CD4+ T cells was carried out with the Oncomine TCR Beta short-read assay. Cultures of CD4+ T cells served as the source for extracting genomic DNA. A single record per CDR3 protein comes from TCRdb applying MiXCR to the PCR reads. The sample lists about 10,000 distinct CDR3 sequences, approximately 75% occurring once. This CDR3 has 13 amino acids. Germline V gives CDR1 SGHAT, CDR2 FQNNGV. V gave up 1 base and J gave up 8 bases; unmatched junction bases: 2. Treatment described: approximately 9-day PBMC culture with coronavirus spike peptide pools or control peptides (ViraFEST assay). With peptide pools, ViraFEST first expanded antigen-specific T cells and afterwards sequenced their TCRs.

The sample taken for sequencing was CD4+ T cells from blood, cultured in vitro. This sequence originates from a human donor who had recovered from COVID-19. This chain joins TRBV11-2 and TRBJ2-4; TRBD2 aligns across 7 bases. The CDR3, as DNA: TGTGCCAGCAGCTTAGGGCTAGCGGACATTCAGTACTTC. Its translation: CASSLGLADIQYF. The full variable domain, its missing parts supplied by reference TRBV11-2 and TRBJ2-4, is EAGVAQSPRYKIIEKRQSVAFWCNPISGHATLYWYQQILGQGPKLLIQFQNNGVVDDSQLPKDRFSAERLKGVDSTLKIQPAKLEDSAVYLCASSLGLADIQYFGAGTRLSVL.